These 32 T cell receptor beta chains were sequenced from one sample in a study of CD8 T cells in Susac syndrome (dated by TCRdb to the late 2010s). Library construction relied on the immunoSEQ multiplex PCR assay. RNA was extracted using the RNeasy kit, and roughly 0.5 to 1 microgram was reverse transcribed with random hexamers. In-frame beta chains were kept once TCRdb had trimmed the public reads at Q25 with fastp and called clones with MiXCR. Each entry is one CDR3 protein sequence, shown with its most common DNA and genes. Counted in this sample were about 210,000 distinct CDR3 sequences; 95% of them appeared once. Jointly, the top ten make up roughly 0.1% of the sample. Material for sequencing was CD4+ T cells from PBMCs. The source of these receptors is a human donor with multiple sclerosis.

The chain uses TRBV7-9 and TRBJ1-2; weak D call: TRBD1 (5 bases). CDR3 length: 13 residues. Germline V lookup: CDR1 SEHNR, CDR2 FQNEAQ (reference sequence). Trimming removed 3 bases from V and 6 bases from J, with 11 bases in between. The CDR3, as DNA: TGTGCCAGCAGCTTCGGGGACTACGATGGCTACACCTTC. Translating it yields CASSFGDYDGYTF.

The CDR3 region is CASSLARETKHQPQHF. The CDR3 region has the DNA TGTGCCAGCAGCTTAGCGCGGGAAACAAAACATCAGCCCCAGCATTTT. V is TRBV7-8 and J is TRBJ1-5; D not resolved. Germline CDR1 reads SGHVS; CDR2 reads FQNEAQ. The CDR3 is made up of 16 amino acids. V dropped 0 bases and J dropped 5 bases, with 14 bases sitting between them.

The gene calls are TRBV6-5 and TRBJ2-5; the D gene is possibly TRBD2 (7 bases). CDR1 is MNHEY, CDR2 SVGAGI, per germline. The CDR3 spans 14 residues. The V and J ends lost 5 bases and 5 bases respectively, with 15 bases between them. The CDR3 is CASSASGTSETQYF. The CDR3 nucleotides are TGTGCCAGCAGTGCCAGCGGGACATCGGAGACCCAGTACTTC.

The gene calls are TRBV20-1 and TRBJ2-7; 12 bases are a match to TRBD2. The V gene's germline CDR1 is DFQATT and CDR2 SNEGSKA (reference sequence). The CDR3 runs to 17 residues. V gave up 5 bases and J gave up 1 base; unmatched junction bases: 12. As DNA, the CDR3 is TGCAGTGCTGGAGCCGGACTAGCGGGACTCAGTTCCTACGAGCAGTACTTC. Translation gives CSAGAGLAGLSSYEQYF.

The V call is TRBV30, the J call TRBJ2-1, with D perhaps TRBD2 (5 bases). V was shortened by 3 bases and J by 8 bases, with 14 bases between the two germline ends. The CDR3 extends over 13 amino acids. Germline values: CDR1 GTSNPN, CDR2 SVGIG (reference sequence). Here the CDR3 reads CAWSLEAAYEQFF. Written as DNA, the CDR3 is TGTGCCTGGAGCCTGGAGGCCGCGTATGAGCAGTTCTTC.

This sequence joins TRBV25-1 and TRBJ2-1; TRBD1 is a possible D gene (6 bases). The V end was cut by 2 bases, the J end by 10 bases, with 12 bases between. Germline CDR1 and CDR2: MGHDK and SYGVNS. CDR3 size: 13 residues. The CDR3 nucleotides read TGTGCCAGCAGTGAAAACGCGAGGGGGGAGCAGTTCTTC. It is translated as CASSENARGEQFF.

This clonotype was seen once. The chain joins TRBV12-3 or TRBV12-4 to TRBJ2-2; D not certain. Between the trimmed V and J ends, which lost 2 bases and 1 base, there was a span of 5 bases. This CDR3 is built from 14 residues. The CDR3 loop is CASSLRQNTGELFF. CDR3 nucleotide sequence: TGTGCCAGCAGTTTACGGCAGAACACCGGGGAGCTGTTTTTT.

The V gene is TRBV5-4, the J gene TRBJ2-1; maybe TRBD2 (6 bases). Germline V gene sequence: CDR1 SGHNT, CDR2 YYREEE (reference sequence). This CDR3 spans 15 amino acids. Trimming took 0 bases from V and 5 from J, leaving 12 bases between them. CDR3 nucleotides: TGTGCCAGCAGCTTGGCTGGGGGGAAGAACAATGAGCAGTTCTTC. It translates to CASSLAGGKNNEQFF.

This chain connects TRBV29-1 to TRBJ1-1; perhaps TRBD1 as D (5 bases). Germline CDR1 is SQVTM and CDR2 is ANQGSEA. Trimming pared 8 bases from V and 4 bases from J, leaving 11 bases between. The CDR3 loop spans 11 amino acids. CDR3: CSLGDSTEAFF. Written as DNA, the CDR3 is TGCAGCTTGGGGGATAGCACTGAAGCTTTCTTT.

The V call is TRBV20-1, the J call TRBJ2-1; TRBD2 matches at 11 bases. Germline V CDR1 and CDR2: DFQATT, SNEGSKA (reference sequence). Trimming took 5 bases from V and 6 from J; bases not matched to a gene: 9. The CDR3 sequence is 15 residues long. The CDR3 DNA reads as TGCAGTGCTGGACTAGCGGGTTATGGGGGCAATGAGCAGTTCTTC. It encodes CSAGLAGYGGNEQFF.

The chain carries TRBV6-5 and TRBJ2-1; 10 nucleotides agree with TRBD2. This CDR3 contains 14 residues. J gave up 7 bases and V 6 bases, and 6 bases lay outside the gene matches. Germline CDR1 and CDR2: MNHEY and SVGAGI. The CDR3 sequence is CASRVAGGPNEQFF. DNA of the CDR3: TGTGCCAGCAGGGTAGCGGGGGGCCCAAATGAGCAGTTCTTC.

CDR3 protein: CASSLVVGVADTQYF. The CDR3 coding sequence is TGTGCCAGCAGCTTAGTAGTTGGCGTGGCAGATACGCAGTATTTT. The chain joins TRBV13 to TRBJ2-3; D remains ambiguous. The V gene's germline CDR1 is PRHDT and CDR2 FYEKMQ (reference sequence). V lost 1 base, J lost 4 bases, and 12 bases lay in between. There are 15 residues in the CDR3.

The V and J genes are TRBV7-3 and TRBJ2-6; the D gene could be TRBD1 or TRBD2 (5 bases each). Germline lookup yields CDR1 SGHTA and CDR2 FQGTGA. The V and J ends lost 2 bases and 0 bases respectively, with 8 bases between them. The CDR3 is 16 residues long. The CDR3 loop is CASSLVGTSGANVLTF. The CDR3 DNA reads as TGTGCCAGCAGCTTAGTGGGGACCTCTGGGGCCAACGTCCTGACTTTC.

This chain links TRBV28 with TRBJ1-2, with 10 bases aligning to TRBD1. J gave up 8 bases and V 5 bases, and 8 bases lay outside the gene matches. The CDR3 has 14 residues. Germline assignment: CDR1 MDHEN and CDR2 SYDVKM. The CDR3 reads CASSPSTGGWGYTF. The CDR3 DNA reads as TGTGCCAGCAGTCCCTCGACAGGGGGCTGGGGCTACACCTTC.

CDR3 amino acids: CASRVEYTDTQYF. Here the CDR3 DNA reads TGTGCCAGCAGAGTAGAGTACACAGATACGCAGTATTTT. The chain combines TRBV7-8 with TRBJ2-3; D not certain. CDR3 length equals 13 residues. The ends were cut back, 6 bases at V and 2 bases at J, with 9 bases in the middle. The germline CDR1 and CDR2 sequences are SGHVS and FQNEAQ. The full variable domain, in which reference TRBV7-8 and TRBJ2-3 provide the parts outside the CDR3, is GAGVSQSPRYKVAKRGQDVALRCDPISGHVSLFWYQQALGQGPEFLTYFQNEAQLDKSGLPSDRFFAERPEGSVSTLKIQRTQQEDSAVYLCASRVEYTDTQYFGPGTRLTVL.

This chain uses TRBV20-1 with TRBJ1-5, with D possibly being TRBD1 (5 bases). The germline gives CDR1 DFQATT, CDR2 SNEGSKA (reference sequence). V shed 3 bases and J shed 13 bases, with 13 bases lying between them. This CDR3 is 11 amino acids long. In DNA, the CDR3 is TGCAGTGCTAGTACCCAGGGTCCGCAGCATTTT. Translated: CSASTQGPQHF.

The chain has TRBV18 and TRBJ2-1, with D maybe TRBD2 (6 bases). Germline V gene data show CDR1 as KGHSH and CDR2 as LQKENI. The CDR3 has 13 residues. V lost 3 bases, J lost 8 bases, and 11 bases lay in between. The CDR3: CASSPPTRDEQFF. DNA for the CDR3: TGTGCCAGCTCACCCCCGACTAGAGATGAGCAGTTCTTC.

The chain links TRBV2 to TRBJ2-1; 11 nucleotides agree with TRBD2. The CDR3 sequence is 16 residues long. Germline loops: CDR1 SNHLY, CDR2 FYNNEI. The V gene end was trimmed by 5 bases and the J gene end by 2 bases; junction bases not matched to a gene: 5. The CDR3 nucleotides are TGTGCCAGCAGTAACAAACTAGCGGGGGCCTACAATGAGCAGTTCTTC. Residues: CASSNKLAGAYNEQFF.

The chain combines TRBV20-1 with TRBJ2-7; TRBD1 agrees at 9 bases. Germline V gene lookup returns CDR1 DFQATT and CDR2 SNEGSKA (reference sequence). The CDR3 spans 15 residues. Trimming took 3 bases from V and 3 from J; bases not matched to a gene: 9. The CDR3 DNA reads TGCAGTGCTAGCCCCGGGACAGGGTCAATCTACGAGCAGTACGTC. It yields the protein CSASPGTGSIYEQYV.

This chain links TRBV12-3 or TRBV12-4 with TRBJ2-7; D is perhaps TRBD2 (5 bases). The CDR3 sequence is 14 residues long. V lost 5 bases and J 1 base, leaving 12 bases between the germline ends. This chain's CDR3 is CASSLGSRSYEQYF. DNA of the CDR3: TGTGCCAGCAGTCTGGGGAGTCGGTCCTACGAGCAGTACTTC.

This CDR3 reads CASSGARGYTF. CDR3 coding DNA: TGCGCCAGCAGCGGGGCTAGGGGCTACACCTTC. The chain links TRBV5-1 to TRBJ1-2; tentatively, D is TRBD1 (5 bases). CDR3 length equals 11 residues. With 4 bases removed from V and 8 bases from J, the gap between germline ends came to 9 bases. CDR1 and CDR2 from the germline V gene are SGHRS and YFSETQ.

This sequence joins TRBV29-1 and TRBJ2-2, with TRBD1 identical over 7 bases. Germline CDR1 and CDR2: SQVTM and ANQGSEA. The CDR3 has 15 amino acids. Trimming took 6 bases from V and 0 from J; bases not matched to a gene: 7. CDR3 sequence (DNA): TGCAGCGTGGGACAGACAGGGACGAACACCGGGGAGCTGTTTTTT. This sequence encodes CSVGQTGTNTGELFF.

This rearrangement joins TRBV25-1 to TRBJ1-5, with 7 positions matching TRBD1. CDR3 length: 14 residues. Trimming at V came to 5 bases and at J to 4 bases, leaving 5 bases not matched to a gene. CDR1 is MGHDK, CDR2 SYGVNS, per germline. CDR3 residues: CASSLTGANQPQHF. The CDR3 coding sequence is TGTGCCAGCAGTCTCACAGGGGCGAATCAGCCCCAGCATTTT.

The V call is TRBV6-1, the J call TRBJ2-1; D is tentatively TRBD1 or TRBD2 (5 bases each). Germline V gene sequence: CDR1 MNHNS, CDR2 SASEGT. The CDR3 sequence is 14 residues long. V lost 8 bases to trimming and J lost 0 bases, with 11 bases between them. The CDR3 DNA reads TGTGCCAGCCAACGGGACGGCTCCTACAATGAGCAGTTCTTC. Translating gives CASQRDGSYNEQFF.

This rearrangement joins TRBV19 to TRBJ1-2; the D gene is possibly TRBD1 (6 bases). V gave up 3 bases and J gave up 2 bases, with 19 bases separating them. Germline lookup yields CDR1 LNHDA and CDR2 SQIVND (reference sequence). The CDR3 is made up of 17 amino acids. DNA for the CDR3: TGTGCCAGTAGTATCCGCGGGACATCTACCGCCAACTATGGCTACACCTTC. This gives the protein CASSIRGTSTANYGYTF.

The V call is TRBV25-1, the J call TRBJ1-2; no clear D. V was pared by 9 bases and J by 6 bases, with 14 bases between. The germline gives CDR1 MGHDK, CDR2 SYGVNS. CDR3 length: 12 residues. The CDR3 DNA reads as TGTGCCAGTGCATTTAGAAATCATGGCTACACCTTC. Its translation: CASAFRNHGYTF.

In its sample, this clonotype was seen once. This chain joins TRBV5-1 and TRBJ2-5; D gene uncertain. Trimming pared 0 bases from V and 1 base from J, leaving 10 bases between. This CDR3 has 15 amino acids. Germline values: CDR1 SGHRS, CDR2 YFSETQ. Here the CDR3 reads CASSLGTHSQETQYF. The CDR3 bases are TGCGCCAGCAGCTTGGGAACCCACTCCCAAGAGACCCAGTACTTC.

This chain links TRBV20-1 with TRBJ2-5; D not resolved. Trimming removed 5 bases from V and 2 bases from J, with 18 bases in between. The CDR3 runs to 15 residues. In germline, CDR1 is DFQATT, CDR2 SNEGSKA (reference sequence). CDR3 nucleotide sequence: TGCAGTGCTCCGGCAAGCGACGTCGGACAAGAGACCCAGTACTTC. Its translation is CSAPASDVGQETQYF.

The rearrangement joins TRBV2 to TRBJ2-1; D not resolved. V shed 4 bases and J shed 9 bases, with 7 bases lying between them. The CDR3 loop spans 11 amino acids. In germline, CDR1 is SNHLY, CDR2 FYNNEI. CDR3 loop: CASSVIGEQFF. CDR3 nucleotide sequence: TGTGCCAGCAGTGTTATCGGTGAGCAGTTCTTC.

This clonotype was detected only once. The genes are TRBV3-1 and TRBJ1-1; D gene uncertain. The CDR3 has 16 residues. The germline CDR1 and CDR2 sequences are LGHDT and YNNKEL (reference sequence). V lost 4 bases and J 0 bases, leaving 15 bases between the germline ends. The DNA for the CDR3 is TGTGCCAGCAGCCCCCTGGGCATCCACATGAACACTGAAGCTTTCTTT. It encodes CASSPLGIHMNTEAFF.

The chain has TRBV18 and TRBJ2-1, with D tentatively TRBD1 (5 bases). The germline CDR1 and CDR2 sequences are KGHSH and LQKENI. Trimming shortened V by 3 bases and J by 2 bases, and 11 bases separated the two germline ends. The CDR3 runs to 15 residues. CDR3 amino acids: CASSPQLGPYNEQFF. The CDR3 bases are TGTGCCAGCTCACCGCAACTGGGGCCCTACAATGAGCAGTTCTTC.

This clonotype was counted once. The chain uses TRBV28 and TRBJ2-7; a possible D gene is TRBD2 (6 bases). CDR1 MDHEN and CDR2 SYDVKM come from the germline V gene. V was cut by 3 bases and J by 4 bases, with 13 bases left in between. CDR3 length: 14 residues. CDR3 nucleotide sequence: TGTGCCAGCAGTTTTGAAGGGACTGCATACGAGCAGTACTTC. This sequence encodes CASSFEGTAYEQYF.